The sequence of this T cell receptor (beta chain) was determined in a study of CD8+ T cells in alopecia areata. Study summary: Severity among treated patients was scored by the percentage of scalp area affected. Findings of the study overall: It was lesional scalp, especially alopecia totalis/universalis, that showed higher clonality than normal scalp. For patients receiving tofacitinib, scalp clonality and expanded CD8+ clones among the top 100 significantly decreased. Possibly because of HLA-related factors, TCR sharing was less clear across patients than in mice.

This CDR3 spans 13 amino acids. Germline-derived CDR1 and CDR2 are SQVTM and ANQGSEA. V lost 1 base, J lost 7 bases, and 11 bases lay in between. With regard to this clone: Its matching antigen is unknown.

The treatment: oral pan-JAK inhibitor, 5-10 mg twice daily. Sequencing relied on a cDNA template that was reverse transcribed from extracted RNA. TCRdb keeps only in-frame clones here, not all; method: immunoSEQ multiplex PCR. The sample yields over 150,000 clones, about 53% seen once. The chain has TRBV29-1 and TRBJ2-1; D perhaps matches TRBD2 (7 bases). The source material was CD8+ T cells sorted from blood, sampled at week 24, from a patient treated with tofacitinib. This clonotype originated in a human donor with alopecia areata. The CDR3 region has the DNA TGCAGCGTTGAAGGGACTAGGGGGAATGAGCAGTTCTTC. Amino acid sequence: CSVEGTRGNEQFF.